This T cell receptor (beta chain) was identified in a study of blood T cell repertoires in COVID-19. In the study overall: Spain, Italy and the United States supplied samples that represented acute and convalescent COVID-19.

The CDR3 spans 14 residues. The germline gives CDR1 LNHDA, CDR2 SQIVND (reference sequence). With 8 bases clipped from V and 3 bases from J, the junction kept 9 bases outside the gene matches. The protocol was immunoSEQ multiplex PCR, while the TCRdb copy is restricted to in-frame clones and leaves out a portion. The data show some 180,000 clones, roughly four fifths seen once. J is TRBJ2-7 and V is TRBV19; 8 nucleotides agree with TRBD1. The TCR comes from a woman aged 40 to 49 with COVID-19, enrolled during active disease. Sequencing was performed on peripheral blood. CDR3 loop: CASSSGTGNYEQYF. CDR3 coding DNA: TGTGCCAGTTCCTCGGGGACAGGAAACTACGAGCAGTACTTC.